The T cell receptor beta chain described here comes from a study of cytomegalovirus exposure and HLA in healthy donors. The overall study: Assignment to the Caucasian-associated ancestry cluster applied to less than 85% of the 350 to 500 genotyped donors. Points from the study as a whole: TCR beta sequences reportedly predicted the HLA-A and HLA-B alleles of most subjects accurately.

Germline trimming cut 3 bases from V and 4 bases from J; bases unmatched to any gene: 7. This CDR3 is 15 amino acids long. Looked up from germline, CDR1 is SGHNT and CDR2 is YYREEE (reference sequence). Use of 60 Vbeta and 13 Jbeta primers characterized the PCR. Repertoires were generated with immunoSEQ multiplex PCR, while TCRdb's copy carries only in-frame clones and drops some. The table lists some 140,000 clones, 70% to 85% of them singletons, with 2.1% in the top ten. Comment on this clone: Its target is unknown.

Source material: PBMCs. The rearrangement links TRBV5-4 to TRBJ2-7; 10 nucleotides line up with TRBD1. This clonotype was obtained from a man aged 25 to 45 in good health and CMV-seronegative. The CDR3: CASSSPGQGSYEQYF. The CDR3 DNA reads TGTGCCAGCAGCTCACCGGGACAGGGGTCTTACGAGCAGTACTTC.